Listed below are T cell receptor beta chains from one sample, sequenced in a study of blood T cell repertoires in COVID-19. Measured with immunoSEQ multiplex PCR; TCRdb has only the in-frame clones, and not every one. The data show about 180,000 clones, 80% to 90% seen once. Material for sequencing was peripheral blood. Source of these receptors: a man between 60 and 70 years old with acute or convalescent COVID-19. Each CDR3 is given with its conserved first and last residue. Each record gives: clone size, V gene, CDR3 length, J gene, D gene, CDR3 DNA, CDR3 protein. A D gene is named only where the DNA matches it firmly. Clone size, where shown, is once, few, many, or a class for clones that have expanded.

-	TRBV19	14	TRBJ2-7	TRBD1	TGTGCCAGTAGTACGGGCCGGGACAGCAACGAGCAGTACTTC	CASSTGRDSNEQYF
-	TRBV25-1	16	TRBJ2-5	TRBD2	TGTGCCAGCAGTGCCGGCGGGTTTAGCGGGAGGGAGACCCAGTACTTC	CASSAGGFSGRETQYF
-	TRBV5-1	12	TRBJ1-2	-	TGCGCCAGCAGCTCCCCAGGGCTCGGCTACACCTTC	CASSSPGLGYTF
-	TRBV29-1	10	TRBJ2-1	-	TGCAGCGTTGAAAAATATTTTGAGTTCTTC	CSVEKYFEFF
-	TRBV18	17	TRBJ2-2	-	TGTGCCAGCTCACCTAGCAGGGCTGATCTCAGCACCGGGGAGCTGTTTTTT	CASSPSRADLSTGELFF
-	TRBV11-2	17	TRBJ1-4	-	TGTGCCAGCAGCTTGGGGAGGGGGAGATCGGTTAATGAAAAACTGTTTTTT	CASSLGRGRSVNEKLFF
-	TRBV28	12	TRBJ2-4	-	TGTGCCAGCACAGGGTCTAAAAACATTCAGTACTTC	CASTGSKNIQYF
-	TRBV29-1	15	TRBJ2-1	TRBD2	TGCAGCGCTGGACGATTAGCGGGGACCTACAATGAGCAGTTCTTC	CSAGRLAGTYNEQFF
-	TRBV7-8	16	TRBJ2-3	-	TGTGCCAGCAGCTCCGGGACACCGATCAGCACAGATACGCAGTATTTT	CASSSGTPISTDTQYF
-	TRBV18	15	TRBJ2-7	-	TGTGCCAGCTCACCTCGGACAGGGAGGGCGGATGAGCAGTACTTC	CASSPRTGRADEQYF
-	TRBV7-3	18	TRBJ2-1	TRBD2	TGTGCCAGCAGCTTATTGGGCGGAACTAGCGGGAGGGCCAGTGAGCAGTTCTTC	CASSLLGGTSGRASEQFF
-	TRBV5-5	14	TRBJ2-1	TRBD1	TGTGCCAGCAGAGGCCAGGTAAGGGGGCCTGAGCAGTTCTTC	CASRGQVRGPEQFF
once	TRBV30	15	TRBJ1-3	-	TGTGCCTGGACCCTATCAGGGTTCTCTGGAAACACCATATATTTT	CAWTLSGFSGNTIYF
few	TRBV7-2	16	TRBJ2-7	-	TGTGCCAGCACTGCCCTCGGGGTAGCGGTCCACTACGAGCAGTACTTC	CASTALGVAVHYEQYF
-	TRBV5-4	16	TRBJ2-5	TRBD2	TGTGCCAGCAGCTTGCGGACTAGCGGCACTGGAGAGACCCAGTACTTC	CASSLRTSGTGETQYF
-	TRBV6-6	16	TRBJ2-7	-	TGTGCCAGCAGTTACTCTTCCGGGAGAGCGTCCTACGAGCAGTACTTC	CASSYSSGRASYEQYF
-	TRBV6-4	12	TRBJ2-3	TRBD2	TGTGCCAGCCTAGCGGGAGCTGATACGCAGTATTTT	CASLAGADTQYF
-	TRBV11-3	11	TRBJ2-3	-	TGTGCCAGCAGCCAGGGGAATACGCAGTATTTT	CASSQGNTQYF
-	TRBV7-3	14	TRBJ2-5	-	TGTGCCAGCAGCTTAGGGTTAAGGGGAGAGACCCAGTACTTC	CASSLGLRGETQYF
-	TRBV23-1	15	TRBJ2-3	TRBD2	TGCGCCAGCGCGCCCATAGCGGGATCCACAGATACGCAGTATTTT	CASAPIAGSTDTQYF
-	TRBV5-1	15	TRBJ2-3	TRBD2	TGCGCCAGCAGCCTAGCGGGAATCTCCACAGATACGCAGTATTTT	CASSLAGISTDTQYF
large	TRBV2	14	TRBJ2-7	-	TGTGCCAGCAGTGACCCTAGGGGGTCGGGGGAGCAGTACTTC	CASSDPRGSGEQYF
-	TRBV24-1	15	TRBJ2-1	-	TGTGCCACCAGTGATTCGGCGGAAACATACAATGAGCAGTTCTTC	CATSDSAETYNEQFF
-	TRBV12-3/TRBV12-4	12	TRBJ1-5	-	TGTGCCAGCACCAAAGGGGTACAGCCCCAGCATTTT	CASTKGVQPQHF
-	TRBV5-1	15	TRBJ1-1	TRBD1	TGCGCCAGCAGCCCCCCCCCACAGGGGCGGACTGAAGCTTTCTTT	CASSPPPQGRTEAFF
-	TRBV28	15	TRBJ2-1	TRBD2	TGTGCCAGCAGTCTAACGACTAGCGGGAAGAATGAGCAGTTCTTC	CASSLTTSGKNEQFF
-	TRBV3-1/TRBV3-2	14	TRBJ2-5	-	TGTGCCAGCAGCCAAGGCGGGCCTCAAGAGACCCAGTACTTC	CASSQGGPQETQYF
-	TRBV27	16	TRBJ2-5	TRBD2	TGTGCCAGCAGAATACGGGGACTAGCGGGAGAAGAGACCCAGTACTTC	CASRIRGLAGEETQYF
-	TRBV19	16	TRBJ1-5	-	TGTGCCAGTAGTATAGCTCTCAGGGCCAGCAATCAGCCCCAGCATTTT	CASSIALRASNQPQHF
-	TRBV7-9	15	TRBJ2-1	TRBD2	TGTGCCAGCAGCTCCATAGCGGGAGACTACAATGAGCAGTTCTTC	CASSSIAGDYNEQFF
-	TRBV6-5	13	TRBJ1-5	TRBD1	TGTGCCAGCTTGGGACAGGGGAGTCAGCCCCAGCATTTT	CASLGQGSQPQHF
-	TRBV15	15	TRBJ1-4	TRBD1	TGTGCCACCAGCAGAAACAGGGGGACTAATGAAAAACTGTTTTTT	CATSRNRGTNEKLFF
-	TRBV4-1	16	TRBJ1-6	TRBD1	TGCGCCAGCAGCCATCCTCGGACAGGTGGCAATTCACCCCTCCACTTT	CASSHPRTGGNSPLHF
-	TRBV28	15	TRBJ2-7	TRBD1	TGTGCCAGCAGTTCGACCGGGACAGGCTCCTACGAGCAGTACTTC	CASSSTGTGSYEQYF
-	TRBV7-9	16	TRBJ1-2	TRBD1	TGTGCCAGCAGCCCGAAAGGGGACAGGGGGGCTTATGGCTACACCTTC	CASSPKGDRGAYGYTF
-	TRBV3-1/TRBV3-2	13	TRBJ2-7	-	TGTGCCAGCAGCCAACCCCCGGGGAGGGAGCAGTACTTC	CASSQPPGREQYF
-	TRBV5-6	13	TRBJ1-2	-	TGTGCCAGCAGTTTGGTAATTTCCCATGGCTACACCTTC	CASSLVISHGYTF
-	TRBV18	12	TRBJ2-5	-	TGTGCCAGCTCACCGGGAGGAGAGACCCAGTACTTC	CASSPGGETQYF
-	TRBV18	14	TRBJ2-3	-	TGTGCCAGCTCACCAGGGGCGGGCACAGATACGCAGTATTTT	CASSPGAGTDTQYF
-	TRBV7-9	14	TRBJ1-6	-	TGTGCCAGCAGCTTAGTAGAGTTTAATTCACCCCTCCACTTT	CASSLVEFNSPLHF
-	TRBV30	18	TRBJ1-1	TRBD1	TGTGCCTGGATCCCTTCAGAGGGACAGGGCCTCATGAACACTGAAGCTTTCTTT	CAWIPSEGQGLMNTEAFF
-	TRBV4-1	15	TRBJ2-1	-	TGCGCCAGCAGCCACGGCAGGGCCCCTCTCTATGAGCAGTTCTTC	CASSHGRAPLYEQFF
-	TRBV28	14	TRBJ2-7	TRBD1	TGTGCCAGCAGTCAGCAGGGGGCTAGCTACGAGCAGTACTTC	CASSQQGASYEQYF
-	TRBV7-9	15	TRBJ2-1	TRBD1	TGTGCCAGCAGCTTAGGAAGGACAGGCCACAATGAGCAGTTCTTC	CASSLGRTGHNEQFF
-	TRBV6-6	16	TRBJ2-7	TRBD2	TGTGCCAGCAGTCTCGGACTAGCGGGAGGAAAGTACGAGCAGTACTTC	CASSLGLAGGKYEQYF
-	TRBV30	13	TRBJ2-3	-	TGTGCCTGGAGTGTCTACAGCACAGATACGCAGTATTTT	CAWSVYSTDTQYF
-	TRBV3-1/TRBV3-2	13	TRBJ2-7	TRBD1	TGTGCCAGCAGCCATGGGGACAGGATGGAGCAGTACTTC	CASSHGDRMEQYF
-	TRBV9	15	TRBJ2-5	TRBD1	TGTGCCAGCAGCGTAGGGGTGGACAGGGCAGAGACCCAGTACTTC	CASSVGVDRAETQYF
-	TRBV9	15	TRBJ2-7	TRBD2	TGTGCCAGCAGCGTAGGGTCTAGCGGAGCCTACGAGCAGTACTTC	CASSVGSSGAYEQYF
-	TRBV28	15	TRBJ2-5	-	TGTGCCAGCAGTGGGGGGGGGACACTCCAAGAGACCCAGTACTTC	CASSGGGTLQETQYF
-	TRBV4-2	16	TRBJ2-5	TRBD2	TGTGCCAGCAGCCGGGAGCCACTAGCGGGACAAGAGACCCAGTACTTC	CASSREPLAGQETQYF
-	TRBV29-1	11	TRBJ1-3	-	TGCAGTACTAGCTCTGGAAACACCATATATTTT	CSTSSGNTIYF
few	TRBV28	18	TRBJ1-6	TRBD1	TGTGCCAGCAGCTTTTTGGGACAGAGGGCCATTATTAATTCACCCCTCCACTTT	CASSFLGQRAIINSPLHF
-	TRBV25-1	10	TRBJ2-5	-	TGTGCCAGCACCGAATCCCCTATGTACTTC	CASTESPMYF
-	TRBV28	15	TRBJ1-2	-	TGTGCCAGCAGTGCTCAGGGGCTTTCTAACTATGGCTACACCTTC	CASSAQGLSNYGYTF
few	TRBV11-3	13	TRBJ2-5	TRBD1	TGTGCCAGCAGCCGACAGGGTCAGGAGACCCAGTACTTC	CASSRQGQETQYF
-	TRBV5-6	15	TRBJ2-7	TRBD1	TGTGCCAGCAGCTGGGGGACAGGGGCCTTCGGGGAGCAGTACTTC	CASSWGTGAFGEQYF
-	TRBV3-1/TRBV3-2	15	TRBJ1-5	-	TGTGCCAGCAGCAGTTCCGGGACAAACAATCAGCCCCAGCATTTT	CASSSSGTNNQPQHF
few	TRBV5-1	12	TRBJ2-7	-	TGCGCCAGCAGCTTACAGGGCCACGAGCAGTACTTC	CASSLQGHEQYF